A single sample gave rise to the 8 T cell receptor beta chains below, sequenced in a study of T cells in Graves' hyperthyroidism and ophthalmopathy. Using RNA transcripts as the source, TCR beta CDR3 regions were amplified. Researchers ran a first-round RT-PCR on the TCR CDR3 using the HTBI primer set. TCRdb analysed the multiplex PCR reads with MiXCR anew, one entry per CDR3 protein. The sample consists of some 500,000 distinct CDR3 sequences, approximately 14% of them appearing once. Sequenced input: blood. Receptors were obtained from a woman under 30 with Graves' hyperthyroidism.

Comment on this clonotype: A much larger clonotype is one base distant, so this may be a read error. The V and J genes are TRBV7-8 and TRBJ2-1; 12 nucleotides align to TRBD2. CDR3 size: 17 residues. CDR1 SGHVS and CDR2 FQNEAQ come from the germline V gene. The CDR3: CASSLEPRTSGMNGQFF. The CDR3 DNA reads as TGTGCCAGCAGCTTGGAGCCAAGGACTAGCGGGATGAATGGGCAGTTCTTC.

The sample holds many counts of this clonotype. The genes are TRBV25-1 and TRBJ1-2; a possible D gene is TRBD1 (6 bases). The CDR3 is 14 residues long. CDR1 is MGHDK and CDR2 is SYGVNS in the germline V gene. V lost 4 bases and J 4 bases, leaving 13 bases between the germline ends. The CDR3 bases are TGTGCCAGCAGTGGCGGGACACGAAGCTATGGCTACACCTTC. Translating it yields CASSGGTRSYGYTF.

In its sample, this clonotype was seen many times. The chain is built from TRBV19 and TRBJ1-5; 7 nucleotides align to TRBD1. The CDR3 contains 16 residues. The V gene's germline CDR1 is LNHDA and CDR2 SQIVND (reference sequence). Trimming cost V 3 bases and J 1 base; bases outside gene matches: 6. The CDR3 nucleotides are TGTGCCAGTAGTATGGGCGGGGACAGCAGCAATCAGCCCCAGCATTTT. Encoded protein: CASSMGGDSSNQPQHF.

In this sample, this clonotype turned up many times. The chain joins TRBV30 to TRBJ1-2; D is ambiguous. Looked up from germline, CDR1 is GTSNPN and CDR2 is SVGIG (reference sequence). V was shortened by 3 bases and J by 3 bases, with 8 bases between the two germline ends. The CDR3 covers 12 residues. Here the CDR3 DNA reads TGTGCCTGGAGCAGACGAGACTATGGCTACACCTTC. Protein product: CAWSRRDYGYTF.

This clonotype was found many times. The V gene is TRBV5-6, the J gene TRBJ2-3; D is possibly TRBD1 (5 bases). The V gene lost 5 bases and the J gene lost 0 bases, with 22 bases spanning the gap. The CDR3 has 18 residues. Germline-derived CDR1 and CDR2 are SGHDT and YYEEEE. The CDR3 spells CASRPRVVFQTSTDTQYF. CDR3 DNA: TGTGCCAGCAGACCCAGGGTGGTTTTCCAGACTAGCACAGATACGCAGTATTTT.

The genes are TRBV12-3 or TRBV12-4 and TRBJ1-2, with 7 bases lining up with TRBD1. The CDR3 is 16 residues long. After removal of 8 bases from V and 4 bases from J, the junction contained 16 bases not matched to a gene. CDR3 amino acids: CASGQGGRINIYGYTF. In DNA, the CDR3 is TGTGCCAGCGGTCAGGGGGGTAGAATTAATATCTATGGCTACACCTTC.

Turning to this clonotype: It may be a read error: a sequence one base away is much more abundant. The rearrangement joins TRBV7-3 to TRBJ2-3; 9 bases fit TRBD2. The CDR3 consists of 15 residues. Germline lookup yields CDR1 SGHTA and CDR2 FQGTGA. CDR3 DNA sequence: TGTGCCATCAGCTTATGGGGACTAGCTCAAGATACGCAGTATTTT. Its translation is CAISLWGLAQDTQYF. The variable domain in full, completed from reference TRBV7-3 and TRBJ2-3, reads GAGVSQTPSNKVTEKGKYVELRCDPISGHTALYWYRQSLGQGPEFLIYFQGTGAADDSGLPNDRFFAVRPEGSVSTLKIQRTERGDSAVYLCAISLWGLAQDTQYFGPGTRLTVL.

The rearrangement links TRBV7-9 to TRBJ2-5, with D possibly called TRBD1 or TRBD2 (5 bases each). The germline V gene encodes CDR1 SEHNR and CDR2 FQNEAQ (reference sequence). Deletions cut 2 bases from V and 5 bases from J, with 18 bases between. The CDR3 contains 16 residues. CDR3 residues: CASSLSREGAGETQYF. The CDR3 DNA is TGTGCCAGCAGCTTATCACGGGAAGGGGCAGGGGAGACCCAGTACTTC.